This TCR beta chain was sequenced for a study of blood T cell repertoires in COVID-19. Study context: Samples of COVID-19 (acute and convalescent) were obtained from the United States, Italy and Spain.

Repertoires were generated with immunoSEQ multiplex PCR, while TCRdb's copy carries only in-frame clones and drops some. The sample records about 200,000 clones, about 88% being singletons. During active infection, Seattle patients enrolled and were then monitored through disease. The receptor comes from a man in his fifties with COVID-19, enrolled during active disease. Sequencing used peripheral blood.

The CDR3 is CASSPLPTLPGANVLTF. The CDR3 DNA is TGTGCCAGCAGTCCTTTACCCACTTTGCCTGGGGCCAACGTCCTGACTTTC. This chain joins TRBV27 and TRBJ2-6; no clear D. Germline values: CDR1 MNHEY, CDR2 SMNVEV (reference sequence). This CDR3 has 17 amino acids. V lost 5 bases and J lost 2, with 16 bases in between.